This TCR beta chain was recovered during a study of T cell responses to AZD1222 COVID-19 vaccine. Broader study findings: Scientists sampled the repertoires only once the peak T cell response had passed. CD4 TCRs covered the whole spike, strongest at regions 160-218 and 743-854. A reported finding is that nearly half of spike-specific TCRs target unmutated variant regions. The study found Spike-specific TCR breadth and depth rose after two AZD1222 doses.

The CDR3 covers 12 residues. Trimming removed 6 bases from V and 6 bases from J, with 11 bases in between. This table comes from immunoSEQ multiplex PCR, and its TCRdb copy is limited to in-frame clones, with some not included. In the table there are about 120,000 clones, over 70% of which are singletons. Comment on this clone: No antigen is known for it.

This TCR was sampled from an adult in good health. The rearrangement uses TRBV12-3 or TRBV12-4 and TRBJ1-1; the D is unclear. The specimen was peripheral blood, collected on day 0 of AZD1222 vaccination. For the CDR3, the DNA is TGTGCCAGCAGGGGGAAGACCGCTGAAGCTTTCTTT. Protein: CASRGKTAEAFF.